A single sample is the source of the 8 T cell receptor beta chains below, sequenced in a study of brain T cells in children with intractable seizures. The data were produced by immunoSEQ multiplex PCR, yet TCRdb's version contains in-frame clones alone and is incomplete. The sample lists roughly 120,000 clones; under 95% were seen once. Sample: peripheral blood, taken at surgery. The receptors here all came from a boy younger than two with hemimegalencephaly and intractable seizures.

This clone was recorded once. The rearrangement links TRBV2 to TRBJ2-3; maybe TRBD1 (6 bases). There are 14 residues in the CDR3. Germline assignment: CDR1 SNHLY and CDR2 FYNNEI. V was clipped by 10 bases and J by 2 bases, with 16 bases between them. In nucleotides, the CDR3 is TGTGCCATCCGATGGGGACACTCCACAGATACGCAGTATTTT. Its translation: CAIRWGHSTDTQYF. The entire variable domain, with the rest obtained from reference TRBV2 and TRBJ2-3, is as follows: EPEVTQTPSHQVTQMGQEVILRCVPISNHLYFYWYRQILGQKVEFLVSFYNNEISEKSEIFDDQFSVERPDGSNFTLKIRSTKLEDSAMYFCAIRWGHSTDTQYFGPGTRLTVL.

This chain links TRBV6-2 or TRBV6-3 with TRBJ2-2; 10 nucleotides align to TRBD1. The CDR3 has 14 residues. Per the germline V gene, CDR1 is MNHEY and CDR2 is SVGEGT. J was trimmed by 4 bases and V by 4 bases; bases with no gene match: 0. CDR3 sequence (DNA): TGTGCCAGCAGTTGGGACAGGGGCACCGGGGAGCTGTTTTTT. The encoded protein is CASSWDRGTGELFF.

This chain links TRBV2 with TRBJ2-5; D assignment may be TRBD1 or TRBD2 (6 bases each). V lost 8 bases to trimming and J lost 0 bases, with 13 bases between them. From germline, CDR1 is SNHLY and CDR2 FYNNEI. The CDR3 loop spans 14 amino acids. CDR3 sequence (DNA): TGTGCCAGCTTATGGGGGGCGGACCAAGAGACCCAGTACTTC. It codes for CASLWGADQETQYF.

CDR3 nucleotides: TGTGCCAGCAGTCCCCAGAAATACTATGGCTACACCTTC. It codes for CASSPQKYYGYTF. The chain combines TRBV27 with TRBJ1-2, with no clear D. Trimming removed 5 bases from V and 3 bases from J, with 10 bases in between. The CDR3 contains 13 residues. Germline loops: CDR1 MNHEY, CDR2 SMNVEV (reference sequence).

The CDR3 DNA reads as TGTGCCGGGGGGGCCGAGAGGAACACTGAAGCTTTCTTT. Protein sequence: CAGGAERNTEAFF. The chain links TRBV2 to TRBJ1-1, with D tentatively TRBD1 (6 bases). CDR1 is SNHLY and CDR2 is FYNNEI in the germline V gene. This CDR3 contains 13 residues. The V end lost 11 bases, the J end lost 1 base, and 14 bases lay between the germline ends.

The chain uses TRBV4-1 and TRBJ2-1, with 12 bases that match TRBD2. J gave up 15 bases and V 5 bases, and 14 bases lay outside the gene matches. In germline, CDR1 is MGHRA, CDR2 YSYEKL. This CDR3 has 15 amino acids. Written as DNA, the CDR3 is TGCGCCAGCAGCTATTCGGGACTAGCGGGCGAACCACCGTTCTTC. It encodes CASSYSGLAGEPPFF.

The chain is built from TRBV9 and TRBJ2-3; 9 positions match TRBD2. CDR1 and CDR2 (germline): SGDLS, YYNGEE. The CDR3 consists of 16 residues. Trimming removed 3 bases from V and 2 bases from J; junction bases left unmatched: 7. This CDR3 is CASSGVAGVPTDTQYF. In DNA form, the CDR3 reads TGTGCCAGCAGCGGGGTAGCGGGAGTACCCACAGATACGCAGTATTTT.

The chain joins TRBV11-2 to TRBJ2-7, with D possibly being TRBD1 (6 bases). The CDR3 is 12 amino acids. Deletions cut 1 base from V and 5 bases from J, with 6 bases between. Germline lookup yields CDR1 SGHAT and CDR2 FQNNGV. The CDR3 reads CASSLAGDEQYF. CDR3 nucleotides: TGTGCCAGCAGCTTAGCAGGGGACGAGCAGTACTTC.